This TCR beta chain is drawn from a study of blood T cell repertoires in COVID-19. At the level of the study: Sites in the United States, Italy and Spain provided acute and convalescent COVID-19 samples. PBMCs, B-cell-depleted T cells, or T cells were the source of the cDNA or gDNA that made up the material.

The CDR3 length is 16 residues. V was clipped by 3 bases and J by 5 bases; unmatched bases: 10. Germline assignment: CDR1 KGHSH and CDR2 LQKENI. The repertoire was sequenced with immunoSEQ multiplex PCR; TCRdb's copy has only in-frame clones and lacks some. The sample consists of some 180,000 clones, approximately 82% of them appearing once. Participants came from roughly 23 US areas, aged roughly 18 to 90 years. The source material was PBMCs or T cells enriched from blood (not recorded which). The sequence came from a woman in her sixties or seventies with acute COVID-19. The V gene is TRBV18, the J gene TRBJ2-1, with 7 bases fitting TRBD1. The CDR3 protein is CASSPTGTEPNNEQFF. The DNA of the CDR3 is TGTGCCAGCTCACCGACCGGGACAGAACCCAACAATGAGCAGTTCTTC.